This TCR beta chain was profiled in a study of beta chain features in type 1 diabetes. At the level of the study: Over all samples combined, some 110 million sorted cells were examined. Study outcomes and limitations: It was among patients, rather than healthy donors, that naive, central memory and Treg TCRB repertoires appeared more similar. Insertions were fewer and deletions more numerous at VDJ junctions in type 1 diabetes patients. Type 1 diabetes patients had TCRB CDR3s that were shorter (moderately but significantly so) in all four CD4+ subsets.

What was sequenced were expressed TCRB transcripts, since all of the isolated RNA had been reverse transcribed. TCRdb's table, derived via immunoSEQ multiplex PCR, lists solely in-frame clones and lacks some. This sample has hundreds of thousands of clones, with around an eighth found just once. Sorting gave populations that all exceeded 98% purity. There are a few counts of this clone. Its target is unknown. This CDR3 is 11 amino acids long. Germline V gene sequence: CDR1 KGHSH, CDR2 LQKENI. The V end lost 7 bases, the J end lost 1 base, and 4 bases lay between the germline ends. The chain joins TRBV18 to TRBJ1-1; D call uncertain. This receptor was taken from a man between 18 and 35 years old with type 1 diabetes. The sequenced sample consisted of naive CD4+ T cells from blood. In nucleotides, the CDR3 is TGTGCCAGCTGCGAGAACACTGAAGCTTTCTTT. Its protein is CASCENTEAFF.